This entry is about one T cell receptor beta chain. Its antigen is not identified. V lost 2 bases and J 8 bases, leaving 15 bases between the germline ends. Germline lookup yields CDR1 MDHEN and CDR2 SYDVKM. This CDR3 has 14 amino acids. Sequenced by immunoSEQ multiplex PCR; TCRdb stores in-frame clones only, minus some. The sample lists roughly 120,000 clones, around 84% occurring once. The data derive from a study of T cell responses to AZD1222 COVID-19 vaccine. Study observations and caveats: Females made up more of the donors, who were largely white British, and clonal diversity may have come out too low.

The origin of this receptor is an adult who received the AZD1222 COVID-19 vaccine. This chain uses TRBV28 with TRBJ1-2; D remains unclear. The specimen was peripheral blood, collected 28 days after the second AZD1222 dose. CDR3 sequence (DNA): TGTGCCAGCAGTTTACCCGGGCCCTCGCGGGGCTACACCTTC. This encodes CASSLPGPSRGYTF.